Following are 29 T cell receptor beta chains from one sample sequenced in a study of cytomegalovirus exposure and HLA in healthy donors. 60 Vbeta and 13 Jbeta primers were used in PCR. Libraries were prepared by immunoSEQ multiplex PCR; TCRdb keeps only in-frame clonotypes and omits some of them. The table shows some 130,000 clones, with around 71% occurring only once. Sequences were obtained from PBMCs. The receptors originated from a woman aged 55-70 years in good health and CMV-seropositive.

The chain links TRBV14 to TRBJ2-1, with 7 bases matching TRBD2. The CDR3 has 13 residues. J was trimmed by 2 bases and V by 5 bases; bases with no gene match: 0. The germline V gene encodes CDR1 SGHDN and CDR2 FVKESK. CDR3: CASSGLAYNEQFF. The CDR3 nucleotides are TGTGCCAGCAGCGGACTAGCCTACAATGAGCAGTTCTTC.

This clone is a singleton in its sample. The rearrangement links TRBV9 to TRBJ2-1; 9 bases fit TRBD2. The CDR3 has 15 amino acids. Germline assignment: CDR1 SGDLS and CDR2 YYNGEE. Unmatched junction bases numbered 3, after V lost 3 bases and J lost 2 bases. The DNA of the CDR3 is TGTGCCAGCAGCGGTAGCGGGGGCCCCTACAATGAGCAGTTCTTC. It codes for CASSGSGGPYNEQFF.

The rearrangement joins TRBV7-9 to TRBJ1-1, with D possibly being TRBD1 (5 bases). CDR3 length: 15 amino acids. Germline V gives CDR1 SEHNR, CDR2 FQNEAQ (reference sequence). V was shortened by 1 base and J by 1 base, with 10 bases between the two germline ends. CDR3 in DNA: TGTGCCAGCAGCTTAGTGACAGTAACGAACACTGAAGCTTTCTTT. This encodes CASSLVTVTNTEAFF.

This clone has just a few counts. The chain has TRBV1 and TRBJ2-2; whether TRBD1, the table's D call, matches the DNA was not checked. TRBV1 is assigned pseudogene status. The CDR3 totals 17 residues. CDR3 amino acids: CTSSRRRTGGADGELFF. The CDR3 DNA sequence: TGCACCAGCAGCCGCCGCAGGACAGGGGGCGCCGACGGGGAGCTGTTTTTT.

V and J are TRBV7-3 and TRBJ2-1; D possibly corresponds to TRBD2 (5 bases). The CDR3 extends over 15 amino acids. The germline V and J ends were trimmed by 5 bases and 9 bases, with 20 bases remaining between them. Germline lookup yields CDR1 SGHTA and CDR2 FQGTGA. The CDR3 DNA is TGTGCCAGCAGCGCTAACCGCGCGCATGGAGGTGAGCAGTTCTTC. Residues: CASSANRAHGGEQFF.

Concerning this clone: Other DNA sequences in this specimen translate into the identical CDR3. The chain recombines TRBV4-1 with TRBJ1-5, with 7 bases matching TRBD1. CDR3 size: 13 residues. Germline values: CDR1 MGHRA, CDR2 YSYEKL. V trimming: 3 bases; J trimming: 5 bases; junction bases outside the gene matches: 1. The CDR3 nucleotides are TGCGCCAGCAGCCAGCAGGGGGATCAGCCCCAGCATTTT. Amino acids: CASSQQGDQPQHF.

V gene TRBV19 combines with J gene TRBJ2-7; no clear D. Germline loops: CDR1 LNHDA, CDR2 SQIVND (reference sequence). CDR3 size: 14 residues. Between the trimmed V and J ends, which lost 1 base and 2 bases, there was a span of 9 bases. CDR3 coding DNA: TGTGCCAGTAGTATAGGACAAAGACCCTACGAGCAGTACTTC. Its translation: CASSIGQRPYEQYF.

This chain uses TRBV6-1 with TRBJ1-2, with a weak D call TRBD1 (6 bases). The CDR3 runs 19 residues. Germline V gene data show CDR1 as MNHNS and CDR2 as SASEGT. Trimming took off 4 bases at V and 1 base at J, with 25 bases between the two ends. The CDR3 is CASSVAGTRLQGFNYGYTF. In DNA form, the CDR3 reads TGTGCCAGCAGTGTTGCCGGGACACGATTACAAGGCTTTAACTATGGCTACACCTTC.

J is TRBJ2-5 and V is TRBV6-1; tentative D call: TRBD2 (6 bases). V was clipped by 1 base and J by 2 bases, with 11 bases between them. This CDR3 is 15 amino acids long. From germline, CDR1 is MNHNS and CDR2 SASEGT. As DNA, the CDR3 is TGTGCCAGCAGTGAAGGTTTTGGGGGGCAAGAGACCCAGTACTTC. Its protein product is CASSEGFGGQETQYF.

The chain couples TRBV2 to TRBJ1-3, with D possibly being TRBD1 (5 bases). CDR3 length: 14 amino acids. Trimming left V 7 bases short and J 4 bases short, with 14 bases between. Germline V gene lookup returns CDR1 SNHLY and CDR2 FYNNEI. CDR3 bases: TGTGCCAGCACGGGGGTTCGGAGAGGAAACACCATATATTTT. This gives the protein CASTGVRRGNTIYF.

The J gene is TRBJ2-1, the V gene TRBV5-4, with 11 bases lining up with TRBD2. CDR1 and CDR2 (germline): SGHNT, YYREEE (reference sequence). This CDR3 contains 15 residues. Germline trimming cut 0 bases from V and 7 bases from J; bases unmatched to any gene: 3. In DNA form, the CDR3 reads TGTGCCAGCAGCTTGGCACTAGCGGGGGCAAATGAGCAGTTCTTC. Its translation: CASSLALAGANEQFF.

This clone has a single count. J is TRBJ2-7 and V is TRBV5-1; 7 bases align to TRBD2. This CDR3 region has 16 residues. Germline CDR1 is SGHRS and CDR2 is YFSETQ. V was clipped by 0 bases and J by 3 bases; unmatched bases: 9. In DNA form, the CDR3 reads TGCGCCAGCAGCTTGGAGGGCCTAGCGGCTCGCTACGAGCAGTACTTC. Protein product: CASSLEGLAARYEQYF.

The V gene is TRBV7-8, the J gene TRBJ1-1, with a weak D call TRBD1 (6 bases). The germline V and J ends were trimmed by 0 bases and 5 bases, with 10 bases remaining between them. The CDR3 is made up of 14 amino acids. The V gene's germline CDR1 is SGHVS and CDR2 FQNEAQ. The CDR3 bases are TGTGCCAGCAGCTTAGCGGTCAGGGGTACTGAAGCTTTCTTT. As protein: CASSLAVRGTEAFF.

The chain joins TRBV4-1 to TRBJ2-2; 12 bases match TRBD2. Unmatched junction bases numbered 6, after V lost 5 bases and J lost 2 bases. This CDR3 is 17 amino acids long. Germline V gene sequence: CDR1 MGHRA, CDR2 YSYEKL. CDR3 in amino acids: CASSGPSGGANTGELFF. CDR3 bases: TGCGCCAGCAGCGGGCCTAGCGGGGGGGCTAACACCGGGGAGCTGTTTTTT.

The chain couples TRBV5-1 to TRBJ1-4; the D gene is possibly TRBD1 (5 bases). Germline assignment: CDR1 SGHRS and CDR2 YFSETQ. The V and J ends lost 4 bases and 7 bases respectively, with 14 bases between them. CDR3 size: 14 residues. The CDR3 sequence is CASSVDQGGEKLFF. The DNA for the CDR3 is TGCGCCAGCAGCGTGGACCAGGGCGGTGAAAAACTGTTTTTT.

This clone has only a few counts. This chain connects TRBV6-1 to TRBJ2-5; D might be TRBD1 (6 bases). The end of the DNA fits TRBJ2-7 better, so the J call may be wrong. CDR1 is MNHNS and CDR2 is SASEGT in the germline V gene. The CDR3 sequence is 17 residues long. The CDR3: CASSELIGQSLGDEQYF. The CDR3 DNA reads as TGTGCCAGCAGTGAATTAATTGGACAGTCCCTCGGAGACGAGCAGTACTTC.

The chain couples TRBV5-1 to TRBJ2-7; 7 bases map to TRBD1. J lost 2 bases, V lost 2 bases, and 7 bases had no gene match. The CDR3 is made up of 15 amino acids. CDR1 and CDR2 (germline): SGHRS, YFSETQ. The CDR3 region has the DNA TGCGCCAGCAGCTTCTACGGGACAGTTGCCTACGAGCAGTACTTC. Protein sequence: CASSFYGTVAYEQYF.

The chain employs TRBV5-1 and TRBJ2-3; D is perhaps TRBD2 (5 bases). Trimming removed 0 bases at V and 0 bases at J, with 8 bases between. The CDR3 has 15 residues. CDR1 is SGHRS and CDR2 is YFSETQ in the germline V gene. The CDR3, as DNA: TGCGCCAGCAGCTTGGTTCGGGGAAGCACAGATACGCAGTATTTT. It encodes CASSLVRGSTDTQYF.

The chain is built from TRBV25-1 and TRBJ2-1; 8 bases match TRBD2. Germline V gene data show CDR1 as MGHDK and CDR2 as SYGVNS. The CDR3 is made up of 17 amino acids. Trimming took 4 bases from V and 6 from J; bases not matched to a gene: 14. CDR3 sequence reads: CASSAPPGTSTSNEQFF. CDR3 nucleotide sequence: TGTGCCAGCAGTGCCCCGCCAGGGACTAGTACTAGCAATGAGCAGTTCTTC.

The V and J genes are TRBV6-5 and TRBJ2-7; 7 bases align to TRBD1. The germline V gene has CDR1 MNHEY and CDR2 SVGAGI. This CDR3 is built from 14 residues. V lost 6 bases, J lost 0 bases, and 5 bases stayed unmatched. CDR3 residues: CASSSGTASYEQYF. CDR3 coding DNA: TGTGCCAGCAGCTCCGGGACAGCCTCCTACGAGCAGTACTTC.

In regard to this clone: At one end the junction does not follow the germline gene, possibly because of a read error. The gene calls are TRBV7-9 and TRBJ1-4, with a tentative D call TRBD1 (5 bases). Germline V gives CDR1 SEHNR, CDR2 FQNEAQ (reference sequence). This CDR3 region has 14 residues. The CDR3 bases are TGTTCCAGCAGCTTATATCAGGGCGGTGAAAAACTGTTTTTT. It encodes CSSSLYQGGEKLFF.

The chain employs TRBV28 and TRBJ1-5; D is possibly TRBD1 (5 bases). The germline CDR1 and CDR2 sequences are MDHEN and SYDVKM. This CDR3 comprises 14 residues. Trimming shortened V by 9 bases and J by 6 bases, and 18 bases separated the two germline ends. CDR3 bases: TGTGCCAGTCAGGATGGGACGGGGGTTCAGCCCCAGCATTTT. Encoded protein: CASQDGTGVQPQHF.

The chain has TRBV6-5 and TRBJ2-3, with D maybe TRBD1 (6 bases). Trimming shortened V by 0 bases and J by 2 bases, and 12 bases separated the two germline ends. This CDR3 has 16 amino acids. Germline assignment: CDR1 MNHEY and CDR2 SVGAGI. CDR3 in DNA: TGTGCCAGCAGTTACTCGGGGGCTAGAATCACAGATACGCAGTATTTT. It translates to CASSYSGARITDTQYF.

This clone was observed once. The CDR3 sequence: CASSEETGGLYEQYF. CDR3 bases: TGTGCCAGCAGTGAAGAGACAGGTGGATTGTACGAGCAGTACTTC. This sequence joins TRBV6-1 and TRBJ2-7, with D perhaps TRBD1 (6 bases). The CDR3 covers 15 residues. Trimming stripped 1 base from V and 4 bases from J, with 14 bases between. From germline, CDR1 is MNHNS and CDR2 SASEGT.

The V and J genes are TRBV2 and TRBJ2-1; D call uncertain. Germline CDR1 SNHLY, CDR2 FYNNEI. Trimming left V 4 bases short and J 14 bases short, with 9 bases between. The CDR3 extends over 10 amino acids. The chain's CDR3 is CASSAHREFF. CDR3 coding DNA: TGTGCCAGCAGTGCCCATCGGGAGTTCTTC.

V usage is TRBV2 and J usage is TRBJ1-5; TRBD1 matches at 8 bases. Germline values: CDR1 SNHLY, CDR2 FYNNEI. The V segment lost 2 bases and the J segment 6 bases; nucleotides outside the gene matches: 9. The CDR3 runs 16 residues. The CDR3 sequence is CASSERNRGTGQPQHF. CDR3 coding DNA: TGTGCCAGCAGTGAACGGAACAGGGGGACGGGTCAGCCCCAGCATTTT.

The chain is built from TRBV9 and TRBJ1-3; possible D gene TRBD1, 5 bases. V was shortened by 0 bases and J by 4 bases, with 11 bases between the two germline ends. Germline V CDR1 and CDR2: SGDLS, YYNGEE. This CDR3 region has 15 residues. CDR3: CASSVVAAGGNTIYF. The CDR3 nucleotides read TGTGCCAGCAGCGTAGTGGCGGCAGGGGGAAACACCATATATTTT. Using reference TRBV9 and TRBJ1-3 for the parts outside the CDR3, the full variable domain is DSGVTQTPKHLITATGQRVTLRCSPRSGDLSVYWYQQSLDQGLQFLIQYYNGEERAKGNILERFSAQQFPDLHSELNLSSLELGDSALYFCASSVVAAGGNTIYFGEGSWLTVV.

Written as DNA, the CDR3 is TGTGCCAGCAGCCCCCAGGGCTCTGGAAACACCATATATTTT. Encoded protein: CASSPQGSGNTIYF. V usage is TRBV7-9 and J usage is TRBJ1-3; the D gene is possibly TRBD1 (5 bases). From germline, CDR1 is SEHNR and CDR2 FQNEAQ (reference sequence). The CDR3 has 14 residues. With 5 bases removed from V and 0 bases from J, the gap between germline ends came to 8 bases.

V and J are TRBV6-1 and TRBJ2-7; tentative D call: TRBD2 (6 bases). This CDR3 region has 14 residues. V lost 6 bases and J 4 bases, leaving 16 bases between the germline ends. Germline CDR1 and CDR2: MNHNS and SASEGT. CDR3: CASRATEAGYEQYF. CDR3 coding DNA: TGTGCCAGCAGGGCGACAGAGGCGGGGTACGAGCAGTACTTC.